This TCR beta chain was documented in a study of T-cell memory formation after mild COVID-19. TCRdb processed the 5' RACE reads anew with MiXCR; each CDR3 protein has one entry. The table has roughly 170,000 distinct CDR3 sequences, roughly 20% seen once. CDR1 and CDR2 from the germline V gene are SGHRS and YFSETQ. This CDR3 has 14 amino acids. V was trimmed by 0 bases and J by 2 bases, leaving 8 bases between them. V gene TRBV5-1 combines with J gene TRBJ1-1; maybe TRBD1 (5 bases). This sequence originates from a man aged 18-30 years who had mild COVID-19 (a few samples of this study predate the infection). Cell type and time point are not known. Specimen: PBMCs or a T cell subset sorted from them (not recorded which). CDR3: CASSLGTINTEAFF. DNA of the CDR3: TGCGCCAGCAGCTTGGGGACAATCAACACTGAAGCTTTCTTT.